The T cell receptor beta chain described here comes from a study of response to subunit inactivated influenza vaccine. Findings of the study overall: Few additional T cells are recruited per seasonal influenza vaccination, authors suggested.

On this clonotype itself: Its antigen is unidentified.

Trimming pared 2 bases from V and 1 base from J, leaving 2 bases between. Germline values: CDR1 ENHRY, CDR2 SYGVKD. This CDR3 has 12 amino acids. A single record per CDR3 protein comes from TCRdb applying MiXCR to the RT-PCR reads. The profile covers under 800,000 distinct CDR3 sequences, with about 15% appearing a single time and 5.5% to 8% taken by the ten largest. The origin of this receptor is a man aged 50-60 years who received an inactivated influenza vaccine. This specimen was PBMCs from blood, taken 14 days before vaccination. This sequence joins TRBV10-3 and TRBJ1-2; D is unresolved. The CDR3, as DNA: TGTGCCATCAGTGAGCTTAACTATGGCTACACCTTC. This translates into CAISELNYGYTF.